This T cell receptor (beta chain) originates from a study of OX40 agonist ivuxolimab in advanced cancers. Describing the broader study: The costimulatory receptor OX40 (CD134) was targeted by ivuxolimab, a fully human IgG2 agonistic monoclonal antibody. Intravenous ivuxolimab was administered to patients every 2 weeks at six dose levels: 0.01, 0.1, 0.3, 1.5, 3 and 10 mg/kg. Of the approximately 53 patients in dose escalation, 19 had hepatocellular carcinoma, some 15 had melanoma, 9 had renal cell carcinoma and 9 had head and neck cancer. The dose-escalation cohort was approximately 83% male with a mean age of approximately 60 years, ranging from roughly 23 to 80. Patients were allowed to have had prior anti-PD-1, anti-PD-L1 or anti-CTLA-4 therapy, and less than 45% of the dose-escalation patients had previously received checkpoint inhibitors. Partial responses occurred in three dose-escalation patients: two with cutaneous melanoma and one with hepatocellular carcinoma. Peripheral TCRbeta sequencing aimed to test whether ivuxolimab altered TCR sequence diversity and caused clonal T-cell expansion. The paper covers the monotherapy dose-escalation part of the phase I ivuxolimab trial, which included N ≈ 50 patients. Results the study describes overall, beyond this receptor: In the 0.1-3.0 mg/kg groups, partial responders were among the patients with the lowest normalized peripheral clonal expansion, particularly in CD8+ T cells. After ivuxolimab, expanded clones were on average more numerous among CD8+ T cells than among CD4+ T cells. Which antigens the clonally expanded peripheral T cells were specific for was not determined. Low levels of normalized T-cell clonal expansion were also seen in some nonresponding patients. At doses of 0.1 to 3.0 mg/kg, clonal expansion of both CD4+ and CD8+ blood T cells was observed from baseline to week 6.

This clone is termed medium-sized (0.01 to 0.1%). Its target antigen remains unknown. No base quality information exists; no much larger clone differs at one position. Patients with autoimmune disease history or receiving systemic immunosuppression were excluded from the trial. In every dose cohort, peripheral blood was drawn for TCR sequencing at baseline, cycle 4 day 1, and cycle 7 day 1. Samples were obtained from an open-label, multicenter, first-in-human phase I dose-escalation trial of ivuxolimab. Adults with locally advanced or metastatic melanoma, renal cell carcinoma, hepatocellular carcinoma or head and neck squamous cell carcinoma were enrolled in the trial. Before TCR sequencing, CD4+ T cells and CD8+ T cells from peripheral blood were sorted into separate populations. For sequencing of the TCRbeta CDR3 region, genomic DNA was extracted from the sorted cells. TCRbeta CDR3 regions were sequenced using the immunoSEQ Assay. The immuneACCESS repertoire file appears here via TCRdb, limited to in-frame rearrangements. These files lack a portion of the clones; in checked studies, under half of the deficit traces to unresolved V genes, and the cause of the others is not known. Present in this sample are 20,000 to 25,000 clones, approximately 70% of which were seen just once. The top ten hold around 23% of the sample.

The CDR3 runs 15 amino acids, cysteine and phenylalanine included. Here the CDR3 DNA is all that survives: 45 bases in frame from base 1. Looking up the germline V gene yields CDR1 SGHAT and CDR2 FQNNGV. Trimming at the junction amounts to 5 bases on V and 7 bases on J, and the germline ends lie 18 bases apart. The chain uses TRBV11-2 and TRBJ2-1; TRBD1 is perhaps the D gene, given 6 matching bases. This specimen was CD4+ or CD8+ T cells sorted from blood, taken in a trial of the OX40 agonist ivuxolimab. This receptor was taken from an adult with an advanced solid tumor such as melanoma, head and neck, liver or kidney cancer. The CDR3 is CASSPFVGAQNEQFF. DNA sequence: TGTGCCAGCAGCCCCTTTGTGGGGGCGCAGAATGAGCAGTTCTTC.